This is a list of T cell receptor beta chains from one sample in a study of cytomegalovirus exposure and HLA in healthy donors. Here immunoSEQ multiplex PCR was the method, and the copy in TCRdb shows in-frame clones only, minus some. Of some 200,000 clones listed, approximately 78% are singletons. Sequences were obtained from PBMCs. Receptor source: a woman between 18 and 29 years old in good health and CMV-seronegative. Each CDR3 is given with its conserved first and last residue. The order of the fields is CDR3 length, D gene, J gene, V gene, clone size, CDR3 protein, CDR3 DNA. D genes are given only for firm matches. The size field is filled for only some rows; it gives once, few, many or a size class.

CDR3 length: 18; D gene: NA; J gene: TRBJ1-3; V gene: TRBV27; clone size: few; CDR3 protein: CASSALTLKQGSGNTIYF; CDR3 DNA: TGTGCCAGCAGTGCGTTAACCCTCAAACAGGGCTCTGGAAACACCATATATTTT
CDR3 length: 14; D gene: TRBD2; J gene: TRBJ2-5; V gene: TRBV13; clone size: NA; CDR3 protein: CASSLPAGEETQYF; CDR3 DNA: TGTGCCAGCAGCTTACCAGCGGGGGAAGAGACCCAGTACTTC
CDR3 length: 19; D gene: TRBD1; J gene: TRBJ1-2; V gene: TRBV11-2; clone size: once; CDR3 protein: CASSSLWSSTGEPRSGYTF; CDR3 DNA: TGTGCCAGCAGCTCTTTATGGAGTAGTACAGGGGAGCCCCGGTCTGGCTACACCTTC
CDR3 length: 14; D gene: TRBD1; J gene: TRBJ1-4; V gene: TRBV5-4; clone size: few; CDR3 protein: CASSVGDRARGLFF; CDR3 DNA: TGTGCCAGCAGCGTAGGGGACAGGGCTCGGGGGCTGTTTTTT
CDR3 length: 13; D gene: NA; J gene: TRBJ2-3; V gene: TRBV7-3; clone size: NA; CDR3 protein: CASSPGRTDTQYF; CDR3 DNA: TGTGCCAGCAGCCCCGGTCGGACAGATACGCAGTATTTT
CDR3 length: 14; D gene: NA; J gene: TRBJ2-7; V gene: TRBV18; clone size: NA; CDR3 protein: CASSPTPGGYEQYF; CDR3 DNA: TGTGCCAGCTCACCAACTCCCGGGGGCTACGAGCAGTACTTC
CDR3 length: 14; D gene: NA; J gene: TRBJ1-4; V gene: TRBV6-1; clone size: once; CDR3 protein: CASSVNRANEKLFF; CDR3 DNA: TGTGCCAGCAGTGTGAACAGGGCTAATGAAAAACTGTTTTTT
CDR3 length: 13; D gene: NA; J gene: TRBJ2-3; V gene: TRBV5-1; clone size: NA; CDR3 protein: CASCSGDTDTQYF; CDR3 DNA: TGCGCCAGTTGCTCGGGGGACACAGATACGCAGTATTTT
CDR3 length: 15; D gene: NA; J gene: TRBJ1-1; V gene: TRBV7-9; clone size: NA; CDR3 protein: CASSLGLTGPTEAFF; CDR3 DNA: TGTGCCAGCAGCCTAGGACTTACAGGGCCCACTGAAGCTTTCTTT
CDR3 length: 11; D gene: NA; J gene: TRBJ2-1; V gene: TRBV6-1; clone size: NA; CDR3 protein: CASRDNPEQFF; CDR3 DNA: TGTGCCAGCAGGGACAACCCTGAGCAGTTCTTC
CDR3 length: 12; D gene: NA; J gene: TRBJ2-3; V gene: TRBV7-3; clone size: NA; CDR3 protein: CASSSGTDTQYF; CDR3 DNA: TGTGCCAGCAGCTCGGGTACAGATACGCAGTATTTT
CDR3 length: 14; D gene: NA; J gene: TRBJ1-4; V gene: TRBV25-1; clone size: NA; CDR3 protein: CASSEIRDNEKLFF; CDR3 DNA: TGTGCCAGCAGTGAAATCAGGGATAATGAAAAACTGTTTTTT
CDR3 length: 14; D gene: NA; J gene: TRBJ2-5; V gene: TRBV10-1; clone size: NA; CDR3 protein: CASSDSGLQETQYF; CDR3 DNA: TGCGCCAGCAGTGATAGTGGACTCCAAGAGACCCAGTACTTC
CDR3 length: 14; D gene: NA; J gene: TRBJ2-7; V gene: TRBV28; clone size: few; CDR3 protein: CASSFGGSIYEQYF; CDR3 DNA: TGTGCCAGCAGTTTTGGCGGCTCCATCTACGAGCAGTACTTC
CDR3 length: 13; D gene: NA; J gene: TRBJ1-5; V gene: TRBV19; clone size: NA; CDR3 protein: CASSIRHNQPQHF; CDR3 DNA: TGTGCCAGTAGTATCAGGCACAATCAGCCCCAGCATTTT
CDR3 length: 15; D gene: TRBD1; J gene: TRBJ2-5; V gene: TRBV7-9; clone size: NA; CDR3 protein: CASSPDRAMRETQYF; CDR3 DNA: TGTGCCAGCAGCCCGGACAGGGCTATGCGGGAGACCCAGTACTTC
CDR3 length: 13; D gene: TRBD2; J gene: TRBJ2-7; V gene: TRBV2; clone size: once; CDR3 protein: CASRLAGVGEQYF; CDR3 DNA: TGTGCCAGCAGACTAGCGGGAGTTGGCGAGCAGTACTTC
CDR3 length: 16; D gene: NA; J gene: TRBJ2-2; V gene: TRBV9; clone size: NA; CDR3 protein: CASSVGLAANTGELFF; CDR3 DNA: TGTGCCAGCAGCGTAGGGCTAGCTGCGAACACCGGGGAGCTGTTTTTT
CDR3 length: 15; D gene: NA; J gene: TRBJ1-5; V gene: TRBV2; clone size: NA; CDR3 protein: CASSPQGGGGQPQHF; CDR3 DNA: TGTGCCAGCAGCCCTCAAGGGGGGGGCGGGCAGCCCCAGCATTTT
CDR3 length: 15; D gene: NA; J gene: TRBJ1-1; V gene: TRBV9; clone size: NA; CDR3 protein: CASSVSREENTEAFF; CDR3 DNA: TGTGCCAGCAGCGTAAGCCGGGAAGAGAACACTGAAGCTTTCTTT
CDR3 length: 11; D gene: NA; J gene: TRBJ2-7; V gene: TRBV10-2; clone size: few; CDR3 protein: CASRAGYEQYF; CDR3 DNA: TGCGCCAGCAGGGCGGGTTACGAGCAGTACTTC
CDR3 length: 15; D gene: NA; J gene: TRBJ2-7; V gene: TRBV25-1; clone size: NA; CDR3 protein: CASSDQDRLSYEQYF; CDR3 DNA: TGTGCCAGCAGTGATCAAGACCGACTTAGCTACGAGCAGTACTTC
CDR3 length: 15; D gene: TRBD1; J gene: TRBJ1-3; V gene: TRBV19; clone size: NA; CDR3 protein: CASSRTGDSGNTIYF; CDR3 DNA: TGTGCCAGTAGTCGTACAGGGGACTCTGGAAACACCATATATTTT
CDR3 length: 15; D gene: NA; J gene: TRBJ2-2; V gene: TRBV14; clone size: NA; CDR3 protein: CASSQEAVRTGELFF; CDR3 DNA: TGTGCCAGCAGCCAAGAAGCGGTTAGGACCGGGGAGCTGTTTTTT
CDR3 length: 15; D gene: TRBD1; J gene: TRBJ2-5; V gene: TRBV9; clone size: NA; CDR3 protein: CASSEGTAYQETQYF; CDR3 DNA: TGTGCCAGCAGCGAGGGGACAGCATACCAAGAGACCCAGTACTTC
CDR3 length: 14; D gene: NA; J gene: TRBJ2-2; V gene: TRBV27; clone size: NA; CDR3 protein: CASSYRGYTGELFF; CDR3 DNA: TGTGCCAGCAGTTATAGGGGGTATACCGGGGAGCTGTTTTTT
CDR3 length: 14; D gene: TRBD1; J gene: TRBJ2-2; V gene: TRBV9; clone size: once; CDR3 protein: CASSERTGLGELFF; CDR3 DNA: TGTGCCAGCAGCGAGAGGACAGGGCTGGGGGAGCTGTTTTTT
CDR3 length: 17; D gene: NA; J gene: TRBJ2-1; V gene: TRBV2; clone size: few; CDR3 protein: CASSGENRRGKINEQFF; CDR3 DNA: TGTGCCAGCAGTGGGGAAAACCGCCGGGGAAAGATAAATGAGCAGTTCTTC
CDR3 length: 12; D gene: NA; J gene: TRBJ1-1; V gene: TRBV7-8; clone size: NA; CDR3 protein: CASSEDTEEAFF; CDR3 DNA: TGTGCCAGCAGCGAAGATACAGAGGAAGCTTTCTTT
CDR3 length: 15; D gene: TRBD2; J gene: TRBJ2-1; V gene: TRBV9; clone size: NA; CDR3 protein: CASSVGLAGDNEQFF; CDR3 DNA: TGTGCCAGCAGCGTAGGGCTAGCGGGGGACAATGAGCAGTTCTTC
CDR3 length: 13; D gene: TRBD2; J gene: TRBJ2-7; V gene: TRBV5-4; clone size: NA; CDR3 protein: CAGSGTSGGEQYF; CDR3 DNA: TGTGCCGGCTCCGGGACTAGCGGGGGCGAGCAGTACTTC
CDR3 length: 16; D gene: NA; J gene: TRBJ1-1; V gene: TRBV6-5; clone size: once; CDR3 protein: CASSYDRSGVNTEAFF; CDR3 DNA: TGTGCCAGCAGTTACGATCGTTCGGGGGTGAACACTGAAGCTTTCTTT
CDR3 length: 14; D gene: TRBD2; J gene: TRBJ2-1; V gene: TRBV29-1; clone size: NA; CDR3 protein: CSVGSGSSYNEQFF; CDR3 DNA: TGCAGCGTTGGTAGCGGGAGCTCCTACAATGAGCAGTTCTTC
CDR3 length: 15; D gene: NA; J gene: TRBJ1-3; V gene: TRBV18; clone size: NA; CDR3 protein: CASSPRGGSGNTIYF; CDR3 DNA: TGTGCCAGCTCACCACGCGGGGGCTCCGGAAACACCATATATTTT
CDR3 length: 14; D gene: TRBD1; J gene: TRBJ2-1; V gene: TRBV4-1; clone size: NA; CDR3 protein: CASSSGQGVDEQFF; CDR3 DNA: TGCGCCAGCAGCAGCGGACAGGGAGTTGATGAGCAGTTCTTC
CDR3 length: 16; D gene: TRBD2; J gene: TRBJ2-2; V gene: TRBV11-1; clone size: NA; CDR3 protein: CASSPRTSRATGELFF; CDR3 DNA: TGTGCCAGCAGCCCCAGGACTAGCAGGGCCACCGGGGAGCTGTTTTTT
CDR3 length: 15; D gene: TRBD1; J gene: TRBJ1-1; V gene: TRBV7-9; clone size: few; CDR3 protein: CASSLGTGTSTEAFF; CDR3 DNA: TGTGCCAGCAGCTTAGGGACAGGGACGAGCACTGAAGCTTTCTTT
CDR3 length: 15; D gene: NA; J gene: TRBJ2-5; V gene: TRBV2; clone size: NA; CDR3 protein: CASREGAGWGETQYF; CDR3 DNA: TGTGCCAGCAGGGAGGGGGCGGGTTGGGGGGAGACCCAGTACTTC
CDR3 length: 12; D gene: TRBD1; J gene: TRBJ2-7; V gene: TRBV6-5; clone size: NA; CDR3 protein: CATPTGGSEQYF; CDR3 DNA: TGTGCCACCCCGACAGGGGGAAGCGAGCAGTACTTC
CDR3 length: 14; D gene: NA; J gene: TRBJ1-1; V gene: TRBV2; clone size: NA; CDR3 protein: CASRGEGMNTEAFF; CDR3 DNA: TGTGCCAGCAGGGGGGAGGGCATGAACACTGAAGCTTTCTTT
CDR3 length: 17; D gene: TRBD1; J gene: TRBJ2-7; V gene: TRBV10-1; clone size: NA; CDR3 protein: CASSEGGRQGASYEQYF; CDR3 DNA: TGCGCCAGCAGTGAGGGAGGAAGGCAGGGGGCTTCCTACGAGCAGTACTTC
CDR3 length: 16; D gene: NA; J gene: TRBJ2-2; V gene: TRBV9; clone size: NA; CDR3 protein: CASSVDRVRGSGELFF; CDR3 DNA: TGTGCCAGCAGCGTAGATCGAGTAAGAGGATCCGGGGAGCTGTTTTTT
CDR3 length: 12; D gene: NA; J gene: TRBJ1-1; V gene: TRBV19; clone size: NA; CDR3 protein: CASSYDRLQAFF; CDR3 DNA: TGTGCCAGTAGTTATGACAGGCTACAGGCTTTCTTT
CDR3 length: 15; D gene: TRBD1; J gene: TRBJ1-2; V gene: TRBV28; clone size: NA; CDR3 protein: CASSFGDRAVYGYTF; CDR3 DNA: TGTGCCAGCAGTTTTGGGGACAGGGCTGTCTATGGCTACACCTTC
CDR3 length: 15; D gene: NA; J gene: TRBJ2-5; V gene: TRBV30; clone size: NA; CDR3 protein: CAWSVPLKRQETQYF; CDR3 DNA: TGTGCCTGGAGTGTCCCCCTGAAACGGCAAGAGACCCAGTACTTC
CDR3 length: 15; D gene: NA; J gene: TRBJ1-1; V gene: TRBV6-1; clone size: NA; CDR3 protein: CASRDNRNMNTEAFF; CDR3 DNA: TGTGCCAGCAGGGACAACAGGAATATGAACACTGAAGCTTTCTTT
CDR3 length: 14; D gene: TRBD2; J gene: TRBJ2-7; V gene: TRBV7-2; clone size: NA; CDR3 protein: CASSLIAGAYEQYF; CDR3 DNA: TGTGCCAGCAGCTTAATAGCGGGAGCTTACGAGCAGTACTTC